These T cell receptor beta chains were read from a single sample in a study of cytomegalovirus exposure and HLA in healthy donors. Clones were read by immunoSEQ multiplex PCR, and TCRdb kept only the in-frame ones, dropping some. The sample yields under 110,000 clones, roughly 74% seen once. Input material: PBMCs. The receptors stem from a woman aged 40 to 50 in good health and CMV-seronegative. Each CDR3 is given with its conserved first and last residue. The order of the fields is J gene, V gene, D gene, clone size, CDR3 DNA, CDR3 protein. A D gene is named only where the DNA matches it firmly. The size of a clone is reported for some rows only, either as once, few or many, or as a class for expanded clones.

>TRBJ1-1|TRBV5-6|.|.
TGTGCCAGCAGCTTGGTACATCCGAACACTGAAGCTTTCTTT
CASSLVHPNTEAFF
>TRBJ2-2|TRBV7-2|.|.
TGTGCCAGCAGCTTAAGGGGGGGAGGGAACACCGGGGAGCTGTTTTTT
CASSLRGGGNTGELFF
>TRBJ1-1|TRBV27|TRBD1|.
TGTGCCAGCAGTCTCGCACAGGGGTACACTGAAGCTTTCTTT
CASSLAQGYTEAFF
>TRBJ2-1|TRBV28|TRBD2|.
TGTGCCAGCACTCTAGCGGGAGCCGATGAGCAGTTCTTC
CASTLAGADEQFF
>TRBJ2-3|TRBV7-3|TRBD2|medium-sized
TGTGCCAGCAGACTAACTAGCGGGGGTACAGATACGCAGTATTTT
CASRLTSGGTDTQYF
>TRBJ2-3|TRBV11-3|TRBD1|.
TGTGCCAGCAGCCAGACAGGGGCAGATACGCAGTATTTT
CASSQTGADTQYF
>TRBJ2-7|TRBV30|.|few
TGTGCCTGGAGTAAGTCGGGGGGCGGGTACGAGCAGTACTTC
CAWSKSGGGYEQYF
>TRBJ2-2|TRBV5-1|.|.
TGCGCCAGCAGCTTGTCCCCGGGGGCCGGGGAGCTGTTTTTT
CASSLSPGAGELFF
>TRBJ2-3|TRBV6-4|.|.
TGTGCCAGAATACGGCGGAGGGGGCCGGAATCACCGAGCACAGATACGCAGTATTTT
CARIRRRGPESPSTDTQYF
>TRBJ2-7|TRBV7-8|TRBD1|.
TGTGCCAGCAGCCCCTCAGGGGGCGGCTACGAGCAGTACTTC
CASSPSGGGYEQYF
>TRBJ2-1|TRBV7-9|.|.
TGTGCCAGCAGCCCCCCTTTTAGGGGCGGAAATGAGCAGTTCTTC
CASSPPFRGGNEQFF
>TRBJ2-2|TRBV11-2|.|.
TGTGCCAGCAGCGCCCCGGGCGGGGCGAACACCGGGGAGCTGTTTTTT
CASSAPGGANTGELFF
>TRBJ2-1|TRBV27|.|few
TGTGCCAGCAGTTTTTCTTCTCATGAGCAGTTCTTC
CASSFSSHEQFF
>TRBJ2-1|TRBV2|TRBD2|.
TGTGCCAGCATTGGGACTAGCGGGGCGCCCTACAATGAGCAGTTCTTC
CASIGTSGAPYNEQFF
>TRBJ1-1|TRBV6-5|.|few
TGTGCCAGCAGTTATCGGTTGGTCACTGAAGCTTTCTTT
CASSYRLVTEAFF
>TRBJ1-2|TRBV7-9|.|.
TGTTCCAGCAGTAAGGACAACCTCTATGGCTACACCTTC
CSSSKDNLYGYTF
>TRBJ1-6|TRBV7-2|TRBD1|.
TGTGCCAGCAGCTTAGCTGTGACAGGGAATTCACCCCTCCACTTT
CASSLAVTGNSPLHF
>TRBJ2-7|TRBV29-1|TRBD2|.
TGCAGCGCCAACGGGGGCGGACTAGCGCGCCAGCAGTACTTC
CSANGGGLARQQYF
>TRBJ2-1|TRBV27|.|once
TGTGCCAGCAGTTTATCCCGGGACTCGGGGAATGAGCAGTTCTTC
CASSLSRDSGNEQFF
>TRBJ1-4|TRBV6-6|.|.
TGTGCCAGCAGTTATCGGTCTGGTGAAAAACTGTTTTTT
CASSYRSGEKLFF
>TRBJ2-1|TRBV4-1|TRBD2|.
TGCGCCAGCAGCCAAGATCATTATGCGGGAGGGCGCAATGAGCAGTTCTTC
CASSQDHYAGGRNEQFF
>TRBJ2-1|TRBV28|.|.
TGTGCCAGCAGTCGCTATGGGCAGTTCTTC
CASSRYGQFF
>TRBJ1-2|TRBV30|.|.
TGTGCCGGCAGGGGTGGTGGCTACACCTTC
CAGRGGGYTF